Shown below are 10 T cell receptor beta chains from a single sample sequenced in a study of breast tumors, draining lymph nodes, adjacent tissues. TCRdb reprocessed the multiplex PCR reads with MiXCR, giving one entry per CDR3 protein. Here the sample spans 200,000 or so distinct CDR3 sequences, approximately 33% being singletons. Axillary draining lymph nodes of breast cancer patients supplied the node samples. The specimen sequenced was axillary lymph node tissue. The receptors come from a female donor with breast cancer. Some clones in this sample may be carry-over from other donors' samples.

This chain links TRBV6-6 with TRBJ2-1; D ambiguous. Trimming shortened V by 7 bases and J by 6 bases, and 10 bases separated the two germline ends. Germline V CDR1 and CDR2: MNHNY, SVGAGI (reference sequence). CDR3 size: 12 residues. The DNA of the CDR3 is TGTGCCAGCACTCACGTTATCAATGAGCAGTTCTTC. Encoded protein: CASTHVINEQFF.

The chain is built from TRBV6-2 or TRBV6-3 and TRBJ2-1, with D possibly TRBD2 on 6 matching bases. CDR1 MNHEY and CDR2 SVGEGT come from the germline V gene. The ends were cut back, 0 bases at V and 4 bases at J, with 16 bases in the middle. This CDR3 has 17 residues. The CDR3 DNA sequence: TGTGCCAGCAGTTACTCGGCCGGGACTTACCCGTACAATGAGCAGTTCTTC. It is translated as CASSYSAGTYPYNEQFF.

This clonotype was detected a few times. This chain connects TRBV12-3 or TRBV12-4 to TRBJ2-2; maybe TRBD2 (6 bases). Between the trimmed V and J ends, which lost 6 bases and 1 base, there was a span of 12 bases. The CDR3 contains 15 residues. Here the CDR3 reads CASRMGLQNTGELFF. DNA of the CDR3: TGTGCCAGCAGAATGGGACTCCAGAACACCGGGGAGCTGTTTTTT.

Comments on this clonotype: Possible read error: a much larger clone is one base away. The genes are TRBV3-1 and TRBJ2-4, with D perhaps being TRBD1 or TRBD2 (5 bases each). Germline assignment: CDR1 LGHDT and CDR2 YNNKEL (reference sequence). V shed 5 bases and J shed 5 bases, with 13 bases lying between them. The CDR3 is 14 residues long. CDR3 amino acids: CASSGRDEENIQYF. CDR3 bases: TGTGCCAGCAGCGGCCGGGACGAAGAAAACATTCAGTACTTC.

This clonotype was counted ten times or more. The chain combines TRBV6-2 or TRBV6-3 with TRBJ2-3; 8 bases map to TRBD2. V gave up 9 bases and J gave up 0 bases; unmatched junction bases: 2. This CDR3 has 13 residues. CDR1 MNHEY and CDR2 SVGEGT come from the germline V gene. CDR3 in amino acids: CASRTSSTDTQYF. The CDR3 nucleotides are TGTGCCAGTAGGACTAGCAGCACAGATACGCAGTATTTT.

This clonotype has just a few counts. A read error is possible here, since a much larger clone lies one base away. This sequence joins TRBV10-3 and TRBJ1-2, with D unresolved. The CDR3 runs to 13 residues. Per the germline V gene, CDR1 is ENHRY and CDR2 is SYGVKD. The CDR3 loop reads CASSDGNSYGSTF. The DNA of the CDR3 is TGTGCCAGCAGTGACGGGAATAGCTATGGCTCCACCTTC.

This clonotype was seen many times. The chain carries TRBV7-8 and TRBJ2-3, with D hard to call. The CDR3 consists of 11 residues. V was pared by 3 bases and J by 6 bases, with 4 bases between. Germline assignment: CDR1 SGHVS and CDR2 FQNEAQ. The CDR3 region has the DNA TGTGCCAGCAGCTTCGCGGATACGCAGTATTTT. Translation gives CASSFADTQYF.

This clonotype has a handful of counts. The V gene is TRBV28, the J gene TRBJ1-5; the D is unclear. Germline lookup yields CDR1 MDHEN and CDR2 SYDVKM. CDR3 size: 15 residues. V was trimmed by 6 bases and J by 4 bases, leaving 16 bases between them. For the CDR3, the DNA is TGTGCCAGCAGCCCTCGCTTGAGAAGGAATCAGCCCCAGCATTTT. This sequence encodes CASSPRLRRNQPQHF.

This clonotype was seen only a few times. This chain links TRBV18 with TRBJ1-1, with 8 bases matching TRBD1. The CDR3 sequence is 16 residues long. The ends lost 4 bases at V and 4 bases at J; junction bases unmatched: 11. Germline V gene data show CDR1 as KGHSH and CDR2 as LQKENI. The CDR3 DNA reads as TGTGCCAGCTCACGTTACGCGGACAGGGAGGGCACTGAAGCTTTCTTT. Amino acids: CASSRYADREGTEAFF.

To note about this clonotype: With a much larger clone just one base away, this may be a read error. For the CDR3, the DNA is TGTGCCAGCAGCCAAGCCGGGTCACACTACTACGGGCAGTACTTC. Translation: CASSQAGSHYYGQYF. The chain combines TRBV3-1 with TRBJ2-7; D uncertain. Per germline, CDR1 LGHDT and CDR2 YNNKEL (reference sequence). The CDR3 spans 15 residues.